One sample yielded the 31 T cell receptor beta chains listed below, sequenced in a study of cytomegalovirus exposure and HLA in healthy donors. Primers included in the PCR were 60 Vbeta and 13 Jbeta primers. Method: immunoSEQ multiplex PCR; TCRdb's copy keeps in-frame clones and lacks some. The table lists about 270,000 clones, about nine tenths of them singletons. Sequencing was carried out using PBMCs. These receptors originate from a man between 40 and 49 years old in good health and CMV-seropositive.

This clone has a single count. The chain uses TRBV4-1 and TRBJ2-1, with TRBD2 identical over 15 bases. V lost 1 base, J lost 8 bases, and 0 bases stayed unmatched. Per germline, CDR1 MGHRA and CDR2 YSYEKL. CDR3 length: 15 amino acids. CDR3 region: CASSQGTSGRDEQFF. The DNA of the CDR3 is TGCGCCAGCAGCCAAGGGACTAGCGGGAGGGATGAGCAGTTCTTC.

This rearrangement joins TRBV7-8 to TRBJ2-5, with a possible D match to TRBD2 (5 bases). CDR1 and CDR2 from the germline V gene are SGHVS and FQNEAQ. The CDR3 length is 15 residues. Deletions cut 2 bases from V and 1 base from J, with 11 bases between. The CDR3 sequence is CASSLRAAPQETQYF. The DNA of the CDR3 is TGTGCCAGCAGCTTAAGAGCGGCTCCCCAAGAGACCCAGTACTTC.

The chain has TRBV5-6 and TRBJ2-1; 14 bases match TRBD2. Germline assignment: CDR1 SGHDT and CDR2 YYEEEE. Trimming at V came to 4 bases and at J to 8 bases, leaving 8 bases not matched to a gene. The CDR3 has 16 residues. The DNA of the CDR3 is TGTGCCAGCAGCCATAAGACTAGCGGGAGGGTCTATGAGCAGTTCTTC. Translated: CASSHKTSGRVYEQFF.

As to this clone: Other DNA sequences in this specimen translate into the identical CDR3. This chain uses TRBV2 with TRBJ1-5; 8 bases agree with TRBD1. With 7 bases clipped from V and 3 bases from J, the junction kept 2 bases outside the gene matches. CDR1 is SNHLY, CDR2 FYNNEI, per germline. The CDR3 has 13 residues. The CDR3 sequence is CASKGQVNQPQHF. The CDR3 DNA reads TGTGCCAGCAAGGGACAGGTCAATCAGCCCCAGCATTTT. Looking up the rest from reference TRBV2 and TRBJ1-5 gives the full variable domain: EPEVTQTPSHQVTQMGQEVILRCVPISNHLYFYWYRQILGQKVEFLVSFYNNEISEKSEIFDDQFSVERPDGSNFTLKIRSTKLEDSAMYFCASKGQVNQPQHFGDGTRLSIL.

The chain recombines TRBV2 with TRBJ2-1; 14 bases agree with TRBD2. The CDR3 is made up of 16 amino acids. The trim removed 1 base at V and 10 bases at J, leaving 6 bases unmatched. Germline-derived CDR1 and CDR2 are SNHLY and FYNNEI. The CDR3 region is CASSEGGLAGGSEQFF. CDR3 bases: TGTGCCAGCAGTGAAGGAGGACTAGCGGGAGGCTCAGAGCAGTTCTTC.

The chain is built from TRBV5-1 and TRBJ2-7, with 10 bases that match TRBD2. Germline CDR1 and CDR2: SGHRS and YFSETQ. After removal of 4 bases from V and 1 base from J, the junction contained 2 bases not matched to a gene. This CDR3 has 14 residues. The CDR3 coding sequence is TGCGCCAGCAGCCTACTAGCGGGGTCCTACGAGCAGTACTTC. Protein sequence: CASSLLAGSYEQYF.

The rearrangement links TRBV19 to TRBJ2-1, with 9 bases aligning to TRBD2. The V gene end was trimmed by 1 base and the J gene end by 8 bases; junction bases not matched to a gene: 9. CDR3 length equals 16 residues. The germline V gene encodes CDR1 LNHDA and CDR2 SQIVND (reference sequence). The CDR3 DNA is TGTGCCAGTAGTATAGCATCTCTAGCGGGAATTCATGAGCAGTTCTTC. This encodes CASSIASLAGIHEQFF.

The DNA of the CDR3 is TGTGCCAGCTCAATTGGGACTAGCGGATCCTACGAGCAGTACTTC. It codes for CASSIGTSGSYEQYF. The chain employs TRBV18 and TRBJ2-7, with 11 bases lining up with TRBD2. After removal of 5 bases from V and 1 base from J, the junction contained 4 bases not matched to a gene. The CDR3 has 15 residues. Germline loops: CDR1 KGHSH, CDR2 LQKENI.

V is TRBV11-2 and J is TRBJ1-6; D possibly corresponds to TRBD1 (6 bases). The CDR3 has 17 residues. The V end lost 3 bases, the J end lost 0 bases, and 12 bases lay between the germline ends. In germline, CDR1 is SGHAT, CDR2 FQNNGV. The CDR3 here is CASSFTGYSSYNSPLHF. The CDR3 nucleotides are TGTGCCAGCAGCTTCACAGGGTACAGCTCCTATAATTCACCCCTCCACTTT.

This rearrangement joins TRBV7-8 to TRBJ2-7; 7 bases match TRBD2. The CDR3 has 17 amino acids. V was pared by 3 bases and J by 2 bases, with 13 bases of the junction left unmatched. Looked up from germline, CDR1 is SGHVS and CDR2 is FQNEAQ. The CDR3 region has the DNA TGTGCCAGCAGCTTGACCGGCCGGCGGGAGCCCCCCTACGAGCAGTACTTC. It specifies CASSLTGRREPPYEQYF.

The CDR3 DNA follows: TGTGCCAGCAGCGTATCAGGGGTCAACGAGCAGTACTTC. Translation: CASSVSGVNEQYF. This rearrangement joins TRBV9 to TRBJ2-7; TRBD1 might be the D (6 bases). CDR1 is SGDLS, CDR2 YYNGEE, per germline. V was shortened by 1 base and J by 5 bases, with 10 bases between the two germline ends. This CDR3 comprises 13 residues.

The V call is TRBV29-1, the J call TRBJ2-1; no clear D gene. Deletions cut 2 bases from V and 3 bases from J, with 11 bases between. CDR3 length equals 14 residues. Germline-derived CDR1 and CDR2 are SQVTM and ANQGSEA. CDR3 protein: CSVELARLYNEQFF. In DNA, the CDR3 is TGCAGCGTTGAACTGGCCCGCCTCTACAATGAGCAGTTCTTC.

The chain has TRBV7-9 and TRBJ2-7, with TRBD2 as a possible D gene (6 bases). The CDR3 extends over 13 amino acids. The V end lost 6 bases, the J end lost 2 bases, and 11 bases lay between the germline ends. Looked up from germline, CDR1 is SEHNR and CDR2 is FQNEAQ (reference sequence). This chain's CDR3 is CASRGLPTYEQYF. The CDR3 DNA reads as TGTGCCAGCAGGGGACTCCCCACCTACGAGCAGTACTTC.

This CDR3 reads CASSLLSSLSYEQYF. The CDR3 bases are TGTGCCAGCAGCTTATTATCTAGCCTATCCTACGAGCAGTACTTC. The chain carries TRBV11-2 and TRBJ2-7, with D possibly being TRBD2 (5 bases). Trimming pared 2 bases from V and 1 base from J, leaving 12 bases between. Germline V gene sequence: CDR1 SGHAT, CDR2 FQNNGV. The CDR3 contains 15 residues.

The rearrangement joins TRBV4-2 to TRBJ1-4; 7 bases are a match to TRBD1. This CDR3 is 17 amino acids long. The V segment lost 1 base and the J segment 7 bases; nucleotides outside the gene matches: 12. Per germline, CDR1 LGHNA and CDR2 YNFKEQ. Here the CDR3 DNA reads TGTGCCAGCAGCCAAGTATCGCTGACAGGGCTGAGTGAAAAACTGTTTTTT. This encodes CASSQVSLTGLSEKLFF.

As DNA, the CDR3 is TGCGCCAGCAGCTTGACGGCGGCAGAAAACTACAATGAGCAGTTCTTC. This gives the protein CASSLTAAENYNEQFF. The chain carries TRBV5-1 and TRBJ2-1; D is ambiguous. Per germline, CDR1 SGHRS and CDR2 YFSETQ. The CDR3 sequence is 16 residues long. Deletions cut 1 base from V and 3 bases from J, with 14 bases between.

CDR3 bases: TGTGCCAGCAGTCCAGGGACTAGCGGGCCGACAGATACGCAGTATTTT. Translated, it gives CASSPGTSGPTDTQYF. The V and J genes are TRBV2 and TRBJ2-3; 12 bases align to TRBD2. The CDR3 runs 16 residues. Germline V lookup: CDR1 SNHLY, CDR2 FYNNEI. V was clipped by 5 bases and J by 3 bases; unmatched bases: 6.

This chain connects TRBV10-3 to TRBJ2-3; the match to TRBD2 covers 7 bases. The CDR3 consists of 16 residues. The germline gives CDR1 ENHRY, CDR2 SYGVKD. Germline trimming cut 3 bases from V and 1 base from J; bases unmatched to any gene: 7. CDR3 amino acids: CAISDSLAGRTDTQYF. The CDR3 nucleotides are TGTGCCATCAGTGATTCCTTAGCGGGCCGCACAGATACGCAGTATTTT.

The V and J genes are TRBV7-6 and TRBJ1-6; a possible D gene is TRBD1 (6 bases). V lost 1 base to trimming and J lost 6 bases, with 13 bases between them. The CDR3 consists of 16 residues. CDR1 and CDR2 from the germline V gene are SGHVS and FNYEAQ. CDR3: CASSLGSQGSNSPLHF. The CDR3 DNA reads as TGTGCCAGCAGCTTAGGCAGTCAGGGGAGTAATTCACCCCTCCACTTT.

V is TRBV7-9 and J is TRBJ2-2; TRBD2 agrees at 8 bases. The CDR3 loop spans 16 amino acids. V was clipped by 4 bases and J by 5 bases; unmatched bases: 9. Germline-derived CDR1 and CDR2 are SEHNR and FQNEAQ (reference sequence). CDR3 residues: CASSSLSGKGTGELFF. In nucleotides, the CDR3 is TGTGCCAGCAGCTCACTTAGCGGGAAAGGAACCGGGGAGCTGTTTTTT. The full variable domain, rest sourced from reference TRBV7-9 and TRBJ2-2, is DTGVSQNPRHKITKRGQNVTFRCDPISEHNRLYWYRQTLGQGPEFLTYFQNEAQLEKSRLLSDRFSAERPKGSFSTLEIQRTEQGDSAMYLCASSSLSGKGTGELFFGEGSRLTVL.

The chain carries TRBV11-2 and TRBJ2-7; TRBD1 matches 8 bases. This CDR3 has 15 residues. Germline V CDR1 and CDR2: SGHAT, FQNNGV. The V segment lost 5 bases and the J segment 2 bases; nucleotides outside the gene matches: 8. The CDR3 reads CASSPNGQGAYEQYF. CDR3 DNA sequence: TGTGCCAGCAGCCCGAACGGACAGGGCGCCTACGAGCAGTACTTC.

This clone turned up a few times. J is TRBJ2-7 and V is TRBV6-6; weak D call: TRBD1 (5 bases). Germline V CDR1 and CDR2: MNHNY, SVGAGI (reference sequence). The CDR3 extends over 14 amino acids. Trimming removed 6 bases at V and 7 bases at J, with 19 bases between. For the CDR3, the DNA is TGTGCCAGCAGCCCTCGAATTCATAAGGGGGAGCAGTACTTC. Translation: CASSPRIHKGEQYF.

In this sample, this clone turned up a few times. The chain is built from TRBV6-6 and TRBJ1-1; D might be TRBD1 (5 bases). Trimming left V 2 bases short and J 2 bases short, with 12 bases between. The germline V gene has CDR1 MNHNY and CDR2 SVGAGI (reference sequence). The CDR3 covers 15 residues. The chain's CDR3 is CASSYGGGGNTEAFF. The CDR3 bases are TGTGCCAGCAGTTACGGTGGGGGGGGAAACACTGAAGCTTTCTTT.

The chain has TRBV5-4 and TRBJ2-5; TRBD2 aligns across 11 bases. This CDR3 contains 19 residues. Looked up from germline, CDR1 is SGHNT and CDR2 is YYREEE (reference sequence). Trimming at V came to 5 bases and at J to 1 base, leaving 16 bases not matched to a gene. The CDR3 spells CASSLGLAGGRRFQETQYF. The CDR3 bases are TGTGCCAGCAGTCTGGGGCTAGCGGGAGGTCGCCGCTTCCAAGAGACCCAGTACTTC.

The V gene is TRBV19, the J gene TRBJ2-1; TRBD2 matches 13 bases. With 7 bases clipped from V and 5 bases from J, the junction kept 5 bases outside the gene matches. Germline V gives CDR1 LNHDA, CDR2 SQIVND (reference sequence). This CDR3 region has 15 residues. CDR3 coding DNA: TGTGCCAGTAAGGGACTAGCGGGGATAAACAATGAGCAGTTCTTC. Its protein product is CASKGLAGINNEQFF.

The chain employs TRBV11-3 and TRBJ2-7; 7 positions match TRBD1. V shed 0 bases, J shed 7 bases, and the junction held 6 bases outside the gene matches. Germline loops: CDR1 SGHNT, CDR2 YENEEA. The CDR3 consists of 14 residues. The CDR3 loop is CASSLDIQGTEQYF. The CDR3 DNA is TGTGCCAGCAGCTTAGACATACAGGGGACGGAGCAGTACTTC.

The chain has TRBV7-2 and TRBJ2-5; D gene unclear. Per germline, CDR1 SGHTA and CDR2 FQGNSA. The CDR3 extends over 13 amino acids. With 2 bases removed from V and 5 bases from J, the gap between germline ends came to 9 bases. CDR3 loop: CASSLNYKETQYF. In DNA form, the CDR3 reads TGTGCCAGCAGCTTAAACTATAAGGAGACCCAGTACTTC.

V and J are TRBV7-2 and TRBJ1-5; 9 bases fit TRBD1. The junction had 5 bases not matched to a gene; V was cut back by 1 base and J by 1 base. The CDR3 length is 17 residues. Germline V gene sequence: CDR1 SGHTA, CDR2 FQGNSA. The chain's CDR3 is CASSLGTGEPSNQPQHF. The CDR3 DNA sequence: TGTGCCAGCAGCTTAGGGACAGGGGAACCGAGCAATCAGCCCCAGCATTTT. The variable domain in full, completed from reference TRBV7-2 and TRBJ1-5, reads GAGVSQSPSNKVTEKGKDVELRCDPISGHTALYWYRQSLGQGLEFLIYFQGNSAPDKSGLPSDRFSAERTGGSVSTLTIQRTQQEDSAVYLCASSLGTGEPSNQPQHFGDGTRLSIL.

This clone was counted only a few times. The CDR3 nucleotides are TGTGCCAGCAGCTTAATGGGGGGGTTGAACACTGAAGCTTTCTTT. Translating gives CASSLMGGLNTEAFF. This chain links TRBV5-8 with TRBJ1-1; D perhaps matches TRBD1 (5 bases). CDR1 SGHTS and CDR2 YDEGEE come from the germline V gene. Trimming left V 2 bases short and J 0 bases short, with 11 bases between. The CDR3 is made up of 15 amino acids.

The chain's CDR3 is CASSIRDRGSLVGIQYF. Here the CDR3 DNA reads TGTGCCAGCAGCATCCGGGACAGGGGGTCCCTAGTCGGCATTCAGTACTTC. This chain links TRBV21-1 with TRBJ2-4; no DNA check was done on the table's D call, TRBD1. TRBV21-1 is assigned pseudogene status. The CDR3 runs to 17 residues.

This clone has only a few counts. The CDR3 here is CASSLGPSSGTQYF. CDR3 sequence (DNA): TGTGCCAGCAGCTTAGGCCCGAGCTCGGGGACCCAGTACTTC. The rearrangement uses TRBV7-2 and TRBJ2-5; D ambiguous. Germline CDR1 is SGHTA and CDR2 is FQGNSA. CDR3 length equals 14 residues. V lost 1 base and J 7 bases, leaving 13 bases between the germline ends.